One T cell receptor (beta chain) is described in this entry. This clonotype appeared many times. No qualities accompany the bases; no much larger clone lies one base away. Based on the germline V gene, the CDR1 and CDR2 sequences are SGHRS and YFSETQ. V loses 4 bases of germline sequence and J loses 6 bases, and the interval between the two ends is 14 bases. From its cysteine to its phenylalanine, the CDR3 spans 13 amino acids. Only the CDR3 portion is preserved as DNA: 39 bases, with reading frame beginning at the first base. TCR cDNA was synthesized by 5'RACE template switching, which introduced a universal primer site and unique molecular identifiers. cDNA synthesis was primed from both the TCR alpha and TCR beta constant segments. Libraries were amplified in two PCR steps, with sample barcodes and sequencing adapters added in the second step. Libraries were sequenced on Illumina HiSeq 2500 (2x100 bp) or NovaSeq (2x150 bp). Per the authors' processing: MIGEC handled demultiplexing of reads and collapsing into UMI consensus sequences, while MiXCR performed V(D)J alignment. Using edgeR on replicate PBMC samples, clonotypes were called vaccine-responding if FDR was below 0.01 and the log2 fold change was above 5 up to day 15. Each bulk clonotype was labeled CD4 or CD8 based on which sequenced repertoire, CD4 or CD8, contained the clonotype at higher abundance. To estimate how each clone was distributed across memory phenotypes, clonotype frequencies in memory subsets were weighted by FACS-sorted cell numbers. The public sequencing data were trimmed at Q25 with fastp and processed into clonotypes with MiXCR by TCRdb, which kept only in-frame beta chains. Entries that share a CDR3 protein sequence are merged under the most common genes and DNA. The V and J calls shown here were made by TCRdb, not taken from the authors' results. This sample is represented by 25,000 to 30,000 distinct CDR3 sequences; approximately 5% of them were singletons. Approximately 12% of the sample is in the top ten clones.

This record belongs to a study of T cells after yellow fever vaccination (dated by TCRdb to the late 2010s). Background on the whole study: Memory subsets (EM, EMRA, CM and Tscm) were sorted on a BD FACS Aria III using CD3, CD45RA, CCR7 and CD95 staining. Libraries from fractions with low cell numbers were prepared with the SMART-Seq v4 Ultra Low Input RNA kit. Bulk TCR alpha and beta repertoires were sequenced longitudinally to track T-cell clones before and after primary and booster YFV17D yellow fever vaccination. Two healthy male donors, one aged 18 to 30 and one aged 30 to 40 years, made up the cohort. Blood samples were taken at several timepoints before and after primary and secondary immunization, and bulk PBMC replicates and cell subsets were isolated. Memory subsets were sorted on days 0, 15 and 45 and at 18 months following primary vaccination, and on days 0, 15 and 45 following the 30-year booster. What the work shows at the level of the full study, not this receptor alone: In the sorted memory subsets on day 0, nearly all vaccine-responding clonotypes were below the level of detection. A small fraction of clonotypes appeared in both the CD4 and CD8 compartments, likely as a result of convergent recombination. The secondary T-cell response was weaker than the primary response but faster, peaking on day 5 instead of day 15. Most clones expanded after primary vaccination were re-detected after the booster (almost 97% of CD4 and around 88% of CD8), suggesting broad memory maintenance. FACS-sorted repertoires could contain abundant contaminating clonotypes from the bulk population, so computational filtering was required. Only a couple of donors were included in the study, so the extent to which the findings can be generalized is limited.

The sample's treatment or condition label, decoded: live attenuated yellow fever vaccine strain. PBMCs were isolated from peripheral blood using a standard Ficoll-Paque protocol. RNA from sorted memory subsets was extracted with the RNeasy Micro Kit. The receptor was isolated from a man aged 30 to 45 who received the YFV17D yellow fever vaccine. The sample here was PBMCs, either bulk or a sorted T-cell subset (CD4+, CD8+, memory, or dextramer-sorted; not recorded which), taken 15 days after the yellow fever booster vaccination. The chain is made from TRBV5-1 and TRBJ2-7, with the D gene not confidently named. CDR3 protein: CASSLQVMGEQYF. The sequenced DNA is TGCGCCAGCAGCCTCCAGGTGATGGGCGAGCAGTACTTC.